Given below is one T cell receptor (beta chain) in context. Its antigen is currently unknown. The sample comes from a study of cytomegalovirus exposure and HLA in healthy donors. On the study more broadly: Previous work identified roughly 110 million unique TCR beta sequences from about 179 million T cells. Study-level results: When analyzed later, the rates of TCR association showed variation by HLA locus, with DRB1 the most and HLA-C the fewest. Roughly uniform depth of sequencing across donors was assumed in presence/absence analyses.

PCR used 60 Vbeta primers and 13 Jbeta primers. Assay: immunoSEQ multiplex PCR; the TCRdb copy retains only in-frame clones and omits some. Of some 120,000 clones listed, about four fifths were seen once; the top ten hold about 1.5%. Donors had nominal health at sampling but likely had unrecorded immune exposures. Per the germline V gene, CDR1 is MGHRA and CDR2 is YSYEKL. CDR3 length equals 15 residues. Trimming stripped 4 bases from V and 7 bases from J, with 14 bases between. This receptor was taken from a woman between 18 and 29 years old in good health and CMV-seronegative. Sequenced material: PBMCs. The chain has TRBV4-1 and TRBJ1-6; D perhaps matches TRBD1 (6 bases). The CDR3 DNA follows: TGCGCCAGCAGCCTGACGGACAGCCCGAATTCACCCCTCCACTTT. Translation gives CASSLTDSPNSPLHF.